This T cell receptor (beta chain) was retrieved from a study of CD8+ T cells in alopecia areata. Study background: Tofacitinib ran for 6 to 18 months before 6 months off drug.

TCR sequencing used cDNA made by reverse transcription of extracted RNA. The protocol was immunoSEQ multiplex PCR, while the TCRdb copy is restricted to in-frame clones and leaves out a portion. The sample includes approximately 61,000 clones, around 96% of them seen just once. With respect to this clone: Its antigen is still unknown.

Study findings and constraints: TCR sharing across patients was less clear than in mice, possibly HLA-related. Tissue-resident alphabeta T cells belonging to normal skin likewise get sequenced within scalp specimens. Across lesional scalp, and particularly alopecia totalis/universalis, clonality surpassed that of normal scalp.

Germline loops: CDR1 SGHTS, CDR2 YDEGEE. The CDR3 is 16 amino acids. Trimming pared 1 base from V and 4 bases from J, leaving 17 bases between. The sequence came from a human donor with alopecia areata. Specimen: CD8+ T cells sorted from blood, collected at week 0. The chain is built from TRBV5-8 and TRBJ1-2; D is undetermined. The CDR3 DNA is TGTGCCAGCAGCTTGTCGCTAAACCAGATAAGCTATGGCTACACCTTC. Its protein product is CASSLSLNQISYGYTF.